This T cell receptor (beta chain) appears in the sequencing data of a study of Graves' ophthalmopathy and Graves' hyperthyroidism (dated by TCRdb to 2017 to 2018). At the level of the whole study: Hyperthyroidism was considered stable if no progression to ophthalmopathy occurred within 18 months of follow-up. An independent validation cohort comprised fewer than 20 hyperthyroidism patients and 15 to 17 patients who later progressed from hyperthyroidism to ophthalmopathy. In total, some 140 blood samples were TCR-sequenced: 40 to 45 ophthalmopathy, 75 hyperthyroidism and 17 hyperthyroidism-to-ophthalmopathy patients. T-cell repertoires of thyroid tissue and blood were compared in about six hyperthyroidism patients. Following sampling, methimazole starting at 30 mg daily was administered to hyperthyroidism patients, and high-dose intravenous methylprednisolone was administered to ophthalmopathy patients. A discovery set of 100 patients (roughly 41 ophthalmopathy, 55 to 60 stable hyperthyroidism) was enrolled to explore V-J signatures distinguishing ophthalmopathy from hyperthyroidism. The study used TCR beta repertoire signatures to distinguish Graves' ophthalmopathy from Graves' hyperthyroidism and to predict progression to ophthalmopathy.

For repertoire sequencing, the TCR beta CDR3 regions were amplified from RNA transcripts. The first round was an RT-PCR using HTBI primers with the Qiagen OneStep RT-PCR kit, and this first round was followed by a second-round multiplex PCR, then size selection and purification. Libraries were sequenced on an Illumina HiSeq2000 using paired-end 100 bp reads. Concerning the study's data processing: SOAPnuke was used to process the reads, throwing out any read that had adapters, had uncalled bases, had a mean Phred below 15, or lacked an exact constant-primer or identifier match. COPE v1.2.5 was used to merge high-quality paired reads. Each unique nucleotide sequence was treated as a clonotype, and MiTCR v1.1 was used to align the clonotypes to the IMGT TRB V, D and J references. The analysis was limited to V-J combinations with a frequency above 0.0001, which together covered over 99% of the repertoires. For each V-J combination, a TCR clonal expansion and chaos score was defined as F50 clonal expansion divided by the chaos observed in the TCRdist matrix. Features were reduced by Welch's t-statistics and random forest to over ten V-J combinations, which fed a naive Bayes classifier. The similarity between thyroid and blood repertoires was quantified using the Morisita-Horn index. The raw public data were reprocessed by TCRdb itself: fastp quality trimming at Q25, MiXCR clonotype calling, in-frame beta chains only. Records with the same CDR3 protein are collapsed into one entry carrying the most frequent genes and DNA. Clone size and V and J calls follow TCRdb, not the original study. This sample lists 1 million to 1.3 million distinct CDR3 sequences; about 38% were detected once. The top ten constitute 11% of the sample.

What the authors observed across the whole study: Most expanded thyroid clonotypes with a frequency above 0.001 also appeared in blood, which suggests that blood repertoires may reflect the immune response in the thyroid. In validation, the model predicted ophthalmopathy progression with more than 55% sensitivity and around 72% specificity; some twelve predicted patients were CT-confirmed with GO in a median of 6.5 months. No statistical method was used to predetermine the sample size, and group allocation was not hidden from the investigators. Ophthalmopathy was separated from stable hyperthyroidism by the 13-signature model with about 85% sensitivity and about 81% specificity in cross-validation and with 80%/75% in the test set.

Hyperthyroidism patients were newly diagnosed, with disease duration under 2 months, and aged 18 to 65 years. Patients with other autoimmune diseases, uncontrolled infections, pregnancy or lactation were excluded. Diagnosis relied on clinical symptoms, serum thyroxine, TRAb, thyroid ultrasound and orbital computed tomography. Total RNA was extracted using Trizol reagent, and RNA quality was checked on an Agilent 2100 Bioanalyzer. Ends trimmed: V by 3 bases, J by 0 bases; bases unmatched to a gene: 14. The germline V gene (reference sequence) gives CDR1 as LNHNV and CDR2 as YYDKDF. The CDR3 sequence holds 19 residues, the cysteine and phenylalanine included. Kept here is only the CDR3 DNA, which spans 57 bases and is read in frame from base 1. In this sample, this clonotype turned up many times. Its antigen specificity is not known. Per-nucleotide qualities are absent, and no much larger clonotype sits a single base away.

This TCR came from an adult man with Graves' hyperthyroidism. Recombination linked TRBV15 to TRBJ1-3, and 7 junctional nucleotides match TRBD1. The sample taken for sequencing was peripheral blood or thyroid tissue (not recorded which). The bases read TGTGCCACCAGCAGCGAGACAGGGAATTACGAAAGCTCTGGAAACACCATATATTTT. It specifies CATSSETGNYESSGNTIYF.